The 31 T cell receptor beta chains listed next were all sequenced from one sample in a study of T cell responses to AZD1222 COVID-19 vaccine. Clones were sequenced by immunoSEQ multiplex PCR, and TCRdb holds only the in-frame ones, with some missing. The sample contains approximately 170,000 clones, approximately 90% of which appear only once. The sequenced sample was peripheral blood, obtained on day 0 of AZD1222 vaccination. The receptors shown here come from an adult in good health.

This chain joins TRBV7-6 and TRBJ2-2; 12 bases map to TRBD2. After removal of 4 bases from V and 2 bases from J, the junction contained 2 bases not matched to a gene. Germline loops: CDR1 SGHVS, CDR2 FNYEAQ. CDR3 length: 16 amino acids. CDR3 region: CASSYGLAGNTGELFF. CDR3 sequence (DNA): TGTGCCAGCAGCTACGGACTAGCGGGAAACACCGGGGAGCTGTTTTTT.

V usage is TRBV9 and J usage is TRBJ1-4; the match to TRBD1 covers 9 bases. The CDR3 spans 13 residues. The germline CDR1 and CDR2 sequences are SGDLS and YYNGEE. V shed 3 bases and J 7 bases; nucleotides not matched to a gene: 1. Here the CDR3 reads CASSGTGVEKLFF. CDR3 in DNA: TGTGCCAGCAGCGGGACAGGGGTTGAAAAACTGTTTTTT.

The chain couples TRBV7-2 to TRBJ2-3; TRBD2 matches at 14 bases. V shed 4 bases and J 2 bases; nucleotides not matched to a gene: 2. The CDR3 has 16 residues. The germline V gene encodes CDR1 SGHTA and CDR2 FQGNSA. The CDR3 is CASSSGLAGATDTQYF. CDR3 nucleotide sequence: TGTGCCAGCAGCTCGGGACTAGCGGGAGCCACAGATACGCAGTATTTT.

This chain connects TRBV14 to TRBJ1-1, with D hard to call. V lost 4 bases and J 3 bases, leaving 15 bases between the germline ends. The V gene's germline CDR1 is SGHDN and CDR2 FVKESK. The CDR3 loop spans 15 amino acids. As DNA, the CDR3 is TGTGCCAGCAGCCCCCTAGACAATAAGGACACTGAAGCTTTCTTT. This translates into CASSPLDNKDTEAFF.

This clone was found a few times. The chain combines TRBV4-2 with TRBJ1-3; no clear D gene. Germline-derived CDR1 and CDR2 are LGHNA and YNFKEQ. There are 15 residues in the CDR3. V shed 0 bases and J shed 1 base, with 7 bases lying between them. DNA of the CDR3: TGTGCCAGCAGCCAAGATCGCAGTTCTGGAAACACCATATATTTT. Translation gives CASSQDRSSGNTIYF.

The V call is TRBV28, the J call TRBJ1-4; TRBD1 might be the D (6 bases). The CDR3 length is 19 residues. V dropped 4 bases and J dropped 2 bases, with 23 bases sitting between them. Germline values: CDR1 MDHEN, CDR2 SYDVKM. The CDR3 sequence: CASSSLHRASYRTNEKLFF. The CDR3 DNA reads as TGTGCCAGCAGTTCCCTCCACAGGGCCTCCTATAGGACTAATGAAAAACTGTTTTTT.

V gene TRBV4-1 combines with J gene TRBJ1-2, with D tentatively TRBD1 (6 bases). Germline CDR1 reads MGHRA; CDR2 reads YSYEKL. The ends were cut back, 4 bases at V and 7 bases at J, with 13 bases in the middle. The CDR3 runs to 13 residues. The DNA for the CDR3 is TGCGCCAGCAGCCGGAACAGGGACGCTGGCTACACCTTC. Translated, it gives CASSRNRDAGYTF.

The gene calls are TRBV27 and TRBJ2-2; TRBD2 is a possible D gene (6 bases). CDR3 length: 15 amino acids. V dropped 2 bases and J dropped 8 bases, with 15 bases sitting between them. Germline values: CDR1 MNHEY, CDR2 SMNVEV (reference sequence). In DNA, the CDR3 is TGTGCCAGCAGTTTAGCGGGGCTAGGTTGGGGGGAGCTGTTTTTT. Amino acid sequence: CASSLAGLGWGELFF.

On this clone: One end of the junction varies from germline; a read error may be responsible. The rearrangement joins TRBV28 to TRBJ1-6; the match to TRBD1 covers 11 bases. The CDR3 length is 14 residues. Germline V gene sequence: CDR1 MDHEN, CDR2 SYDVKM. For the CDR3, the DNA is TGTGCCAGCCAACCTCGGGACAGGGGGGCGCGTGCGGACTTT. Translation: CASQPRDRGARADF.

The chain uses TRBV19 and TRBJ2-7; TRBD1 or TRBD2 may be the D gene (5 bases each). Germline V CDR1 and CDR2: LNHDA, SQIVND (reference sequence). This CDR3 contains 15 residues. Trimming left V 6 bases short and J 5 bases short, with 20 bases between. The CDR3 sequence is CASRSFGTSDHEQYF. CDR3 nucleotide sequence: TGTGCCAGTAGGTCCTTCGGGACCTCCGACCACGAGCAGTACTTC.

The chain joins TRBV18 to TRBJ1-1; D is unclear. This CDR3 has 15 residues. Trimming removed 3 bases at V and 1 base at J, with 12 bases between. Germline CDR1 and CDR2: KGHSH and LQKENI. Here the CDR3 DNA reads TGTGCCAGCTCACCTACCATAGGCGAGAACACTGAAGCTTTCTTT. Residues: CASSPTIGENTEAFF.

The chain has TRBV30 and TRBJ2-5, with 7 positions matching TRBD1. There are 14 residues in the CDR3. The germline CDR1 and CDR2 sequences are GTSNPN and SVGIG (reference sequence). The junction had 3 bases not matched to a gene; V was cut back by 0 bases and J by 2 bases. CDR3 coding DNA: TGTGCCTGGAGTGTTCTGACAGGGCAAGAGACCCAGTACTTC. Translated, it gives CAWSVLTGQETQYF.

This clone has only one observation. The chain carries TRBV7-2 and TRBJ1-6; 10 bases align to TRBD1. The CDR3 runs 14 residues. J gave up 11 bases and V 4 bases, and 5 bases lay outside the gene matches. CDR1 is SGHTA, CDR2 FQGNSA, per germline. CDR3: CASSYDRGQAPLHF. The CDR3 DNA sequence: TGTGCCAGCAGCTATGACAGGGGGCAGGCACCCCTCCACTTT.

The chain is built from TRBV6-7 and TRBJ2-7; tentatively, D is TRBD1 (5 bases). Being an ORF, TRBV6-7 has a function that is uncertain. Trimming pared 2 bases from V and 4 bases from J, leaving 18 bases between. This CDR3 comprises 16 residues. The CDR3 DNA reads as TGTGCCAGCAGTTACGAGGCGGACACTGGATGGTACGAGCAGTACTTC. It is translated as CASSYEADTGWYEQYF.

The V and J genes are TRBV11-2 and TRBJ2-7, with D possibly being TRBD2 (6 bases). V lost 5 bases and J lost 3, with 14 bases in between. Germline V lookup: CDR1 SGHAT, CDR2 FQNNGV. The CDR3 consists of 14 residues. CDR3 sequence reads: CASSKSPGLYEQYF. The CDR3, as DNA: TGTGCCAGCAGCAAGTCCCCGGGACTCTACGAGCAGTACTTC.

The rearrangement joins TRBV27 to TRBJ2-7; TRBD1 agrees at 7 bases. From germline, CDR1 is MNHEY and CDR2 SMNVEV (reference sequence). The CDR3 consists of 14 residues. The trim removed 5 bases at V and 0 bases at J, leaving 4 bases unmatched. CDR3 bases: TGTGCCAGCAGTCCAGGACAGGCCTCCTACGAGCAGTACTTC. It specifies CASSPGQASYEQYF.

The J gene is TRBJ1-3, the V gene TRBV4-2; D is ambiguous. The germline CDR1 and CDR2 sequences are LGHNA and YNFKEQ. Trimming cost V 1 base and J 4 bases, with 11 bases left between them. The CDR3 is 15 amino acids. CDR3 amino acids: CASSQVPGFGNTIYF. The CDR3 DNA sequence: TGTGCCAGCAGCCAAGTCCCGGGGTTCGGAAACACCATATATTTT.

V usage is TRBV3-1 (or the pseudogene TRBV3-2) and J usage is TRBJ2-1; 11 nucleotides line up with TRBD2. Trimming removed 0 bases from V and 7 bases from J; junction bases left unmatched: 11. Germline assignment: CDR1 LGHDT and CDR2 YNNKEL (reference sequence). The CDR3 extends over 18 amino acids. Here the CDR3 reads CASSQDRLTSGSRNEQFF. For the CDR3, the DNA is TGTGCCAGCAGCCAAGATCGCCTTACTAGCGGGAGTCGTAATGAGCAGTTCTTC.

The chain recombines TRBV6-4 with TRBJ2-4; tentative D call: TRBD2 (6 bases). The CDR3 contains 13 residues. The germline V and J ends were trimmed by 0 bases and 10 bases, with 10 bases remaining between them. Per the germline V gene, CDR1 is MRHNA and CDR2 is SNTAGT. CDR3 DNA: TGTGCCAGCAGTGACTCGACTAGTGGAATTCAGTACTTC. Encoded protein: CASSDSTSGIQYF.

The chain is built from TRBV27 and TRBJ2-4, with 10 positions matching TRBD2. This CDR3 is built from 13 residues. V dropped 8 bases and J dropped 6; count of bases not matched to a gene: 4. The germline gives CDR1 MNHEY, CDR2 SMNVEV (reference sequence). The DNA of the CDR3 is TGTGCCAGCTGGAGACTAGCGGGAAACATTCAGTACTTC. Amino acids: CASWRLAGNIQYF.

The rearrangement links TRBV7-6 to TRBJ2-7; no definite D call. Trimming took 3 bases from V and 4 from J, leaving 4 bases between them. In germline, CDR1 is SGHVS, CDR2 FNYEAQ. The CDR3 spans 11 residues. CDR3 in amino acids: CASSFEYEQYF. In DNA form, the CDR3 reads TGTGCCAGCAGCTTTGAATACGAGCAGTACTTC.

CDR3 amino acids: CASSQRTDFSAQYF. Here the CDR3 DNA reads TGCGCCAGCAGCCAACGGACGGACTTTTCAGCGCAGTATTTT. V and J are TRBV4-1 and TRBJ2-3, with D maybe TRBD2 (5 bases). CDR3 length equals 14 residues. The germline V gene has CDR1 MGHRA and CDR2 YSYEKL. Trimming left V 2 bases short and J 10 bases short, with 16 bases between.

The gene calls are TRBV5-1 and TRBJ2-2, with D perhaps assigned TRBD1 or TRBD2 (6 bases each). V lost 6 bases and J lost 4, with 13 bases in between. CDR1 is SGHRS, CDR2 YFSETQ, per germline. The CDR3 is 14 residues long. CDR3 amino acids: CASKEGGSTGELFF. The CDR3 DNA reads TGCGCCAGCAAGGAAGGGGGGAGCACCGGGGAGCTGTTTTTT.

This sequence joins TRBV10-1 and TRBJ2-7; the match to TRBD2 covers 8 bases. The CDR3 consists of 18 residues. V gave up 0 bases and J gave up 0 bases; unmatched junction bases: 10. Germline values: CDR1 WNHNN, CDR2 SYGVQD (reference sequence). The CDR3 DNA follows: TGCGCCAGCAGTGAGTCGAACGGGGGGGCCTGGAGCTCCTACGAGCAGTACTTC. This gives the protein CASSESNGGAWSSYEQYF.

The J gene is TRBJ2-3, the V gene TRBV18; 11 bases match TRBD2. The CDR3 totals 15 residues. V trimming: 5 bases; J trimming: 5 bases; junction bases outside the gene matches: 6. Germline CDR1 and CDR2: KGHSH and LQKENI. The CDR3 loop reads CASSARLAGIDTQYF. The DNA of the CDR3 is TGTGCCAGCTCAGCCAGACTAGCGGGAATAGATACGCAGTATTTT.

The rearrangement links TRBV28 to TRBJ2-2; D gene uncertain. V dropped 1 base and J dropped 1 base, with 10 bases sitting between them. The germline V gene encodes CDR1 MDHEN and CDR2 SYDVKM. The CDR3 contains 16 residues. CDR3 amino acids: CASSLLAGLNTGELFF. The CDR3 bases are TGTGCCAGCAGTTTATTGGCAGGATTGAACACCGGGGAGCTGTTTTTT.

The CDR3 loop is CASTSAANTGELFF. The DNA for the CDR3 is TGTGCCAGCACTAGCGCCGCGAACACCGGGGAGCTGTTTTTT. The chain uses TRBV3-1 (or the pseudogene TRBV3-2) and TRBJ2-2; TRBD2 might be the D (6 bases). The CDR3 loop spans 14 amino acids. V lost 7 bases and J 0 bases, leaving 9 bases between the germline ends. Germline lookup yields CDR1 LGHDT and CDR2 YNNKEL (reference sequence).

The sample holds one count of this clone. V and J are TRBV11-2 and TRBJ1-3; TRBD1 might be the D (6 bases). Germline assignment: CDR1 SGHAT and CDR2 FQNNGV. The V end was cut by 1 base, the J end by 2 bases, with 9 bases between. The CDR3 is made up of 15 amino acids. In DNA form, the CDR3 reads TGTGCCAGCAGCTTAGGGGGGGGCGCTGGAAACACCATATATTTT. Protein sequence: CASSLGGGAGNTIYF.

The chain carries TRBV18 and TRBJ2-3; D might be TRBD2 (6 bases). V gave up 4 bases and J gave up 6 bases, with 14 bases separating them. Germline V CDR1 and CDR2: KGHSH, LQKENI. The CDR3 loop spans 14 amino acids. The CDR3 spells CASSLWRAADTQYF. For the CDR3, the DNA is TGTGCCAGCTCACTATGGAGGGCAGCGGATACGCAGTATTTT.

The rearrangement uses TRBV18 and TRBJ2-2; D gene unclear. Trimming shortened V by 2 bases and J by 4 bases, and 11 bases separated the two germline ends. Germline V CDR1 and CDR2: KGHSH, LQKENI. CDR3 size: 15 residues. The CDR3 bases are TGTGCCAGCTCACCATCCCCAGCTCGCACCGGGGAGCTGTTTTTT. Its translation is CASSPSPARTGELFF.

The chain recombines TRBV14 with TRBJ1-2; no definite D call. Trimming shortened V by 3 bases and J by 2 bases, and 7 bases separated the two germline ends. The CDR3 extends over 13 amino acids. Looked up from germline, CDR1 is SGHDN and CDR2 is FVKESK. Written as DNA, the CDR3 is TGTGCCAGCAGCCATGGAGACAACTATGGCTACACCTTC. It encodes CASSHGDNYGYTF.